Reported below is one T cell receptor (beta chain). Trimming left V 4 bases short and J 7 bases short, with 6 bases between. CDR1 and CDR2 (germline): SGHNT, YYREEE (reference sequence). The CDR3 extends over 12 amino acids. This sample was taken from a study of blood T cell repertoires in COVID-19. Study at large: Acute and convalescent COVID-19 specimens originated in the United States, Italy and Spain. The cDNA or gDNA used as material had been derived from T cells, B-cell-depleted T cells, or PBMCs.

Here immunoSEQ multiplex PCR was the method, and the copy in TCRdb shows in-frame clones only, minus some. The sample records fewer than 300,000 clones, about 88% being singletons. The chain is built from TRBV5-4 and TRBJ1-6; D is unclear. Sequencing was done on a sample of peripheral blood. The receptor comes from a man between 60 and 75 years old who had recovered from COVID-19. CDR3 nucleotides: TGTGCCAGCAGCCTATGGAATTCACCCCTCCACTTT. Translated, it gives CASSLWNSPLHF.